These 31 T cell receptor beta chains were sequenced from one sample in a study of shared clonotypes between healthy human individuals. Sequencing used immunoSEQ multiplex PCR; TCRdb keeps in-frame clones, though not all of them. The sample has some 500,000 clones, about 96% seen once. The material sequenced was naive CD4+ T cells sorted from blood. Subset specified: CD45RA+ positively selected. These TCRs come from a woman younger than 45 in good health.

The chain has TRBV11-2 and TRBJ2-7, with 11 positions matching TRBD2. The germline CDR1 and CDR2 sequences are SGHAT and FQNNGV. J was trimmed by 4 bases and V by 4 bases; bases with no gene match: 12. CDR3 length equals 17 residues. The CDR3 DNA follows: TGTGCCAGCAGCTGGGGTTTTAGCGCTAGCGGGAGGTACGAGCAGTACTTC. Protein product: CASSWGFSASGRYEQYF.

V and J are TRBV28 and TRBJ1-1; D is perhaps TRBD1 (6 bases). The V end lost 6 bases, the J end lost 6 bases, and 14 bases lay between the germline ends. CDR1 and CDR2 from the germline V gene are MDHEN and SYDVKM. The CDR3 has 13 amino acids. The CDR3 nucleotides read TGTGCCAGCAGAAACACAGGGTCCTCTGAAGCTTTCTTT. The encoded protein is CASRNTGSSEAFF.

V and J are TRBV28 and TRBJ1-1, with D possibly matching TRBD1 (6 bases). Germline V gene sequence: CDR1 MDHEN, CDR2 SYDVKM. Trimming took off 7 bases at V and 8 bases at J, with 14 bases between the two ends. This CDR3 has 12 residues. CDR3 residues: CASTLRGEEAFF. CDR3 in DNA: TGTGCCAGCACCTTGAGGGGGGAGGAAGCTTTCTTT.

The gene calls are TRBV6-1 and TRBJ1-5; no reliable D call. V lost 6 bases and J lost 3, with 15 bases in between. From germline, CDR1 is MNHNS and CDR2 SASEGT. There are 15 residues in the CDR3. CDR3 nucleotides: TGTGCCAGCAGCGCTAAGCAGGTGGTCAATCAGCCCCAGCATTTT. Amino acid sequence: CASSAKQVVNQPQHF.

CDR3 amino acids: CASSQTEQETQYF. The CDR3 nucleotides read TGTGCCAGCAGCCAAACAGAGCAAGAGACCCAGTACTTC. The V call is TRBV4-2, the J call TRBJ2-5; unclear D gene. The length of the CDR3 is 13 residues. V was clipped by 2 bases and J by 2 bases, with 6 bases between them. Looked up from germline, CDR1 is LGHNA and CDR2 is YNFKEQ.

Regarding this clone: The sample has other DNA sequences that encode this CDR3 too. This chain joins TRBV6-1 and TRBJ1-1, with 7 bases identical to TRBD1. Unmatched junction bases numbered 0, after V lost 4 bases and J lost 1 base. This CDR3 has 13 amino acids. The V gene's germline CDR1 is MNHNS and CDR2 SASEGT. The CDR3 loop reads CASSGQGNTEAFF. The DNA of the CDR3 is TGTGCCAGCAGTGGACAGGGGAACACTGAAGCTTTCTTT.

Only one count was recorded for this clone. The chain couples TRBV7-7 to TRBJ2-2; no definite D call. V lost 10 bases to trimming and J lost 6 bases, with 9 bases between them. From germline, CDR1 is SSHAT and CDR2 FNYEAQ (reference sequence). The CDR3 totals 11 residues. CDR3 protein: CATMGSGELFF. In DNA, the CDR3 is TGTGCCACGATGGGTTCCGGGGAGCTGTTTTTT.

This chain uses TRBV7-9 with TRBJ2-5; D tentatively reads TRBD1 or TRBD2 (6 bases each). The germline V gene encodes CDR1 SEHNR and CDR2 FQNEAQ (reference sequence). Trimming stripped 5 bases from V and 1 base from J, with 20 bases between. The CDR3 totals 17 residues. As DNA, the CDR3 is TGTGCCAGCAGCAAAGGGGGGTCGGGCGGGATCCAAGAGACCCAGTACTTC. It yields the protein CASSKGGSGGIQETQYF.

The chain couples TRBV7-9 to TRBJ2-7; 7 bases match TRBD1. Trimming at V came to 0 bases and at J to 0 bases, leaving 11 bases not matched to a gene. Per germline, CDR1 SEHNR and CDR2 FQNEAQ (reference sequence). The CDR3 extends over 18 amino acids. The CDR3 reads CASSLAVQGSLFSYEQYF. CDR3 bases: TGTGCCAGCAGCTTAGCGGTACAGGGGTCTTTATTCTCCTACGAGCAGTACTTC. Based on the CDR3 plus reference TRBV7-9 and TRBJ2-7, the full variable domain is DTGVSQNPRHKITKRGQNVTFRCDPISEHNRLYWYRQTLGQGPEFLTYFQNEAQLEKSRLLSDRFSAERPKGSFSTLEIQRTEQGDSAMYLCASSLAVQGSLFSYEQYFGPGTRLTVT.

V usage is TRBV2 and J usage is TRBJ2-7; 7 bases line up with TRBD2. Unmatched junction bases numbered 8, after V lost 6 bases and J lost 6 bases. CDR3 length equals 13 residues. From germline, CDR1 is SNHLY and CDR2 FYNNEI. CDR3 residues: CASRAQQRGEQYF. CDR3 DNA: TGTGCCAGCAGAGCTCAACAGCGGGGCGAGCAGTACTTC. Full variable domain (rest looked up from reference TRBV2 and TRBJ2-7): EPEVTQTPSHQVTQMGQEVILRCVPISNHLYFYWYRQILGQKVEFLVSFYNNEISEKSEIFDDQFSVERPDGSNFTLKIRSTKLEDSAMYFCASRAQQRGEQYFGPGTRLTVT.

The chain uses TRBV6-1 and TRBJ2-7, with D possibly being TRBD2 (7 bases). CDR3 length: 15 amino acids. Germline CDR1 is MNHNS and CDR2 is SASEGT. Trimming took off 8 bases at V and 2 bases at J, with 19 bases between the two ends. CDR3 in DNA: TGTGCCAGCGGACAGCGGGGCCCCTGGGCCTACGAGCAGTACTTC. Amino acid sequence: CASGQRGPWAYEQYF.

CDR3 bases: TGTGCCAGCACAGGACTAGCGGGAGTCAATGAGCAGTTCTTC. Protein sequence: CASTGLAGVNEQFF. The chain carries TRBV2 and TRBJ2-1; 13 bases line up with TRBD2. The CDR3 is 14 residues long. The junction had 3 bases not matched to a gene; V was cut back by 7 bases and J by 6 bases. Germline values: CDR1 SNHLY, CDR2 FYNNEI.

The rearrangement uses TRBV21-1 and TRBJ2-1; TRBD2, the table's D call, lacks a check against the DNA. TRBV21-1 is marked as a pseudogene. The CDR3 length is 12 residues. The CDR3 spells CASSTPYNEQFF. Here the CDR3 DNA reads TGTGCCAGCAGCACCCCTTACAATGAGCAGTTCTTC.

This chain joins TRBV18 and TRBJ2-3, with D tentatively TRBD1 or TRBD2 (5 bases each). The germline V and J ends were trimmed by 6 bases and 4 bases, with 14 bases remaining between them. CDR1 and CDR2 (germline): KGHSH, LQKENI. The CDR3 is made up of 14 amino acids. For the CDR3, the DNA is TGTGCCAGCTCTCCAGGGAGCCCCCCAGATACGCAGTATTTT. Its protein product is CASSPGSPPDTQYF.

In this sample, this clone turned up once. This CDR3 is CASSPLGEGASGTEAFF. CDR3 DNA sequence: TGTGCCAGCTCACCACTTGGAGAGGGGGCGTCTGGCACTGAAGCTTTCTTT. V gene TRBV18 combines with J gene TRBJ1-1, with 7 bases that match TRBD1. Germline assignment: CDR1 KGHSH and CDR2 LQKENI. J gave up 4 bases and V 1 base, and 12 bases lay outside the gene matches. This CDR3 region has 17 residues.

The chain couples TRBV6-1 to TRBJ2-1; 11 nucleotides match TRBD2. The CDR3 has 14 amino acids. From germline, CDR1 is MNHNS and CDR2 SASEGT. V dropped 7 bases and J dropped 4; count of bases not matched to a gene: 3. The CDR3 sequence: CASTTSGVYNEQFF. CDR3 nucleotides: TGTGCCAGCACGACTAGCGGGGTATACAATGAGCAGTTCTTC.

The chain recombines TRBV6-6 with TRBJ2-7; D might be TRBD1 or TRBD2, each matching 6 bases. Germline CDR1 reads MNHNY; CDR2 reads SVGAGI (reference sequence). The CDR3 contains 15 residues. V was clipped by 6 bases and J by 6 bases, with 21 bases between them. CDR3 in amino acids: CASSSPTEGGPEQYF. Here the CDR3 DNA reads TGTGCCAGCAGCTCGCCCACGGAGGGGGGCCCCGAGCAGTACTTC.

The V call is TRBV19, the J call TRBJ1-1; TRBD1 aligns across 7 bases. V lost 7 bases and J lost 0; bases outside the gene matches: 5. Germline V gene lookup returns CDR1 LNHDA and CDR2 SQIVND (reference sequence). The CDR3 loop spans 14 amino acids. For the CDR3, the DNA is TGTGCCAGTACCTGGGGGACAGTGAACACTGAAGCTTTCTTT. Its protein is CASTWGTVNTEAFF.

The chain carries TRBV2 and TRBJ2-1, with D unclear. The germline V gene encodes CDR1 SNHLY and CDR2 FYNNEI. V lost 5 bases, J lost 0 bases, and 14 bases lay in between. CDR3 length equals 16 residues. DNA for the CDR3: TGTGCCAGCAGTCCGCGGACCGCTCGCTCCTACAATGAGCAGTTCTTC. Amino acids: CASSPRTARSYNEQFF.

V is TRBV27 and J is TRBJ2-6; D might be TRBD1 (6 bases). V dropped 6 bases and J dropped 2 bases, with 8 bases sitting between them. This CDR3 has 14 amino acids. Germline V gene lookup returns CDR1 MNHEY and CDR2 SMNVEV (reference sequence). The CDR3 DNA is TGTGCCAGCAGCACAGGGCCTGGGGCCAACGTCCTGACTTTC. It translates to CASSTGPGANVLTF.

On this clone: The same CDR3 can be traced to other DNA sequences in this sample. This chain connects TRBV10-3 to TRBJ2-5; 7 bases align to TRBD2. J gave up 4 bases and V 3 bases, and 2 bases lay outside the gene matches. Germline V gives CDR1 ENHRY, CDR2 SYGVKD. This CDR3 is 13 amino acids long. CDR3 DNA: TGTGCCATCAGTGACAGGGAGGGAGAGACCCAGTACTTC. This translates into CAISDREGETQYF.

J is TRBJ2-7 and V is TRBV10-1; D not certain. V shed 5 bases and J shed 2 bases, with 13 bases lying between them. This CDR3 spans 14 amino acids. Germline V gene data show CDR1 as WNHNN and CDR2 as SYGVQD (reference sequence). CDR3 loop: CASSRFRSPYEQYF. CDR3 sequence (DNA): TGCGCCAGCAGTCGGTTTCGTTCCCCCTACGAGCAGTACTTC.

The chain is built from TRBV28 and TRBJ1-1; 9 bases are shared with TRBD1. Trimming took 6 bases from V and 3 from J; bases not matched to a gene: 5. CDR1 is MDHEN, CDR2 SYDVKM, per germline. The CDR3 is 14 amino acids. The CDR3 loop reads CASSHRGRYTEAFF. As DNA, the CDR3 is TGTGCCAGCAGCCACAGGGGGCGGTACACTGAAGCTTTCTTT.

The rearrangement links TRBV5-4 to TRBJ1-2; D gene ambiguous. The germline gives CDR1 SGHNT, CDR2 YYREEE (reference sequence). The CDR3 spans 14 residues. The germline V and J ends were trimmed by 0 bases and 5 bases, with 11 bases remaining between them. The CDR3 DNA sequence: TGTGCCAGCAGCTTGGGGGCCGCCCCGTATGGCTACACCTTC. Its protein is CASSLGAAPYGYTF.

The chain joins TRBV5-1 to TRBJ2-5; 8 bases match TRBD1. Per the germline V gene, CDR1 is SGHRS and CDR2 is YFSETQ. Trimming took 0 bases from V and 2 from J; bases not matched to a gene: 12. This CDR3 region has 18 residues. The CDR3 DNA is TGCGCCAGCAGCTTGGAGATTCCAGGACAGGGCTTTCAAGAGACCCAGTACTTC. It translates to CASSLEIPGQGFQETQYF.

The chain combines TRBV5-1 with TRBJ2-1; D gene uncertain. CDR3 length: 14 residues. Germline lookup yields CDR1 SGHRS and CDR2 YFSETQ. The V end was cut by 1 base, the J end by 6 bases, with 11 bases between. The CDR3 protein is CASSLLEARNEQFF. For the CDR3, the DNA is TGCGCCAGCAGCTTGCTCGAGGCTCGCAATGAGCAGTTCTTC. Full variable domain (rest looked up from reference TRBV5-1 and TRBJ2-1): KAGVTQTPRYLIKTRGQQVTLSCSPISGHRSVSWYQQTPGQGLQFLFEYFSETQRNKGNFPGRFSGRQFSNSRSEMNVSTLELGDSALYLCASSLLEARNEQFFGPGTRLTVL.

The chain joins TRBV5-5 to TRBJ2-7; D is unclear. Trimming cost V 4 bases and J 2 bases, with 16 bases left between them. CDR1 is SGHKS and CDR2 is YYEKEE in the germline V gene (reference sequence). CDR3 length: 15 amino acids. CDR3 sequence reads: CASSPRLPAAYEQYF. The CDR3 coding sequence is TGTGCCAGCAGCCCAAGACTCCCGGCGGCCTACGAGCAGTACTTC.

As for this clone: Relative to the germline gene, one junction end is altered; a read error may explain this. The gene calls are TRBV5-8 and TRBJ2-5; TRBD1 or TRBD2 may be the D gene (5 bases each). Germline V gene data show CDR1 as SGHTS and CDR2 as YDEGEE. The CDR3 has 11 residues. DNA for the CDR3: TGTGCCAGCACCTTGAGGGCAGGGCAGTACTTC. Translation: CASTLRAGQYF.

The chain carries TRBV5-4 and TRBJ2-1; 7 bases line up with TRBD2. The CDR3 extends over 15 amino acids. CDR1 is SGHNT and CDR2 is YYREEE in the germline V gene (reference sequence). J was trimmed by 3 bases and V by 0 bases; bases with no gene match: 3. CDR3 DNA sequence: TGTGCCAGCAGCTTGGCTTCTAGCGGCTACAATGAGCAGTTCTTC. It encodes CASSLASSGYNEQFF.

The V gene is TRBV7-8, the J gene TRBJ2-1, with D hard to call. Deletions cut 0 bases from V and 10 bases from J, with 4 bases between. CDR1 is SGHVS and CDR2 is FQNEAQ in the germline V gene. The CDR3 extends over 11 amino acids. This CDR3 is CASSLAQEQFF. CDR3 coding DNA: TGTGCCAGCAGCTTAGCACAAGAGCAGTTCTTC. The full variable domain, in which reference TRBV7-8 and TRBJ2-1 provide the parts outside the CDR3, is GAGVSQSPRYKVAKRGQDVALRCDPISGHVSLFWYQQALGQGPEFLTYFQNEAQLDKSGLPSDRFFAERPEGSVSTLKIQRTQQEDSAVYLCASSLAQEQFFGPGTRLTVL.

This chain's CDR3 is CASSVTLGGGTEAFF. The CDR3 coding sequence is TGTGCCAGTAGTGTAACCCTGGGCGGGGGCACTGAAGCTTTCTTT. This sequence joins TRBV19 and TRBJ1-1; TRBD1 might be the D (5 bases). Germline lookup yields CDR1 LNHDA and CDR2 SQIVND (reference sequence). V was pared by 5 bases and J by 4 bases, with 17 bases between. The CDR3 has 15 amino acids.